This TCR beta chain was sequenced during a study of radiation and T cells in renal cell carcinoma. Study-wide results and limits: Top tumor clonotypes rose in blood 2 weeks post-radiation, then contracted.

To note about this clone: What it recognizes is unknown.

Sequencing used immunoSEQ multiplex PCR; TCRdb keeps in-frame clones, though not all of them. The sample gives about 150,000 clones, about nine tenths of which show up once; 10% to 15% is in the top ten. Noted time point: blood 2 weeks post-SBRT. The treatment: 15 Gy SBRT to primary tumor, nephrectomy 4 weeks later. Serial blood draws occurred at baseline and 2 and 4 weeks post-SBRT. The CDR3 loop spans 13 amino acids. Germline V lookup: CDR1 SQVTM, CDR2 ANQGSEA. Trimming removed 4 bases from V and 4 bases from J; junction bases left unmatched: 6. The sample consisted of blood, taken from a patient whose treatment included radiotherapy and nephrectomy. This chain joins TRBV29-1 and TRBJ1-2, with 7 nucleotides matching TRBD1. The sequence was collected from a woman aged 45-65 years with renal cell carcinoma. The CDR3: CSVGSGGGYGYTF. The CDR3, as DNA: TGCAGCGTTGGATCAGGGGGAGGCTATGGCTACACCTTC.